The sequence of this T cell receptor beta chain was determined in a study of shared clonotypes between healthy human individuals. Study results and limitations: Naive CD4 clonotypes overlapped across a few donors at about 5%. When compared with the clonotypes that were shared by all four sorted-subset donors, the non-shared clonotypes turned out to have lower generation probabilities.

Assay runs were performed at deep level. The method was immunoSEQ multiplex PCR; TCRdb's version includes in-frame clones alone and lacks a portion of them. The table records about 680,000 clones, around 73% of them present only once. Naive CD45RA+ and memory CD45RA-negative subsets were split from CD4+ cells. Germline V lookup: CDR1 MNHEY, CDR2 SVGAGI. V shed 6 bases, J shed 6 bases, and the junction held 8 bases outside the gene matches. The length of the CDR3 is 14 residues. A note on this clone: Antigen unknown.

The chain has TRBV6-5 and TRBJ2-1; 7 bases align to TRBD2. This sequence was found in a woman aged 30 to 39 in good health. The sequenced sample was memory CD4+ T cells sorted from blood. Subset meaning: CD45RA-negative fraction. The CDR3 DNA reads as TGTGCCAGCAGCAACCATCGGGGGGTCAATGAGCAGTTCTTC. This gives the protein CASSNHRGVNEQFF.